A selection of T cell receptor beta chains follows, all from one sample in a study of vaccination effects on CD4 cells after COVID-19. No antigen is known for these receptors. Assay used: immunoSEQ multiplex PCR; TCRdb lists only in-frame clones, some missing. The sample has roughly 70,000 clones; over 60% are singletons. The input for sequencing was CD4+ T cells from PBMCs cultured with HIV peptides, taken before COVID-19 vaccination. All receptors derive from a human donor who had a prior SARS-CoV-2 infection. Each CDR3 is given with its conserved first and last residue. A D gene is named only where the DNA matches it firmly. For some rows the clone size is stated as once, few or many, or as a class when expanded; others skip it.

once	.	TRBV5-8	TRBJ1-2	TGTGCCAGCACCCCTGGTCTGGGGACCCGGAGTTACACCTTC	CASTPGLGTRSYTF
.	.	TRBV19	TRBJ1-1	TGTGCCAGCCGAGCACGTCGGGGTTTTATAACTGAAGCTTTCTTT	CASRARRGFITEAFF
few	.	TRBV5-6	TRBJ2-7	TGTGCCAGCAGCTTGGAAAGGGAGGTGCAGTACTTC	CASSLEREVQYF
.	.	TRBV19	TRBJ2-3	TGTGCCAGTAGTATTATGGGGTCAACAGATACGCAGTATTTT	CASSIMGSTDTQYF
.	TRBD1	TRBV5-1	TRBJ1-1	TGCGCCAGCAGCCGGGACAGGGTGGGGAACACTGAAGCTTTCTTT	CASSRDRVGNTEAFF
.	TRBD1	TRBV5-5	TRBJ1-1	TGTGCCAGCAGCGGGACAGCCAGGGTCACTGAAGCTTTCTTT	CASSGTARVTEAFF
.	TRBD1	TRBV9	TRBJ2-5	TGTGCCAGCAGCGCCGGACAGGGAAAAGAGACCCAGTACTTC	CASSAGQGKETQYF
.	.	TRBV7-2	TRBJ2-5	TGTGCCAGCAGCTTAGTGTCGGCAGGGCGGGAGACCCAGTACTTC	CASSLVSAGRETQYF
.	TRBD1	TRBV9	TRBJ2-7	TGTGCCAGCAGCGCCCGACAGGGACACACGGCCGAGCAGTACTTC	CASSARQGHTAEQYF
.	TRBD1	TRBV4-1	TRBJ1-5	TGCGCCAGCAGCCCAGGGACAGGGGCCTTCAATCAGCCCCAGCATTTT	CASSPGTGAFNQPQHF
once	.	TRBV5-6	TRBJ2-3	TGTGCCAGCAGCTTGACCCTAGCCTCCACAGATACGCAGTATTTT	CASSLTLASTDTQYF
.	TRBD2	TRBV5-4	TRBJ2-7	TGTGCCAGCAGCCCAAGCGGGGGGGCCCTCTACGAGCAGTACTTC	CASSPSGGALYEQYF
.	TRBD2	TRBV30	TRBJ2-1	TGTGCCTGGACAAATCCGGGACTAGGCCTCAATGAGCAGTTCTTC	CAWTNPGLGLNEQFF
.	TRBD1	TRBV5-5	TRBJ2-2	TGTGCCAGCAGATTATGGAGGACAGGGAACACCGGGGAGCTGTTTTTT	CASRLWRTGNTGELFF
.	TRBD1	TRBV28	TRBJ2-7	TGTGCCAGCAGTCGACAGGGGGGGTTACACGAGCAGTACTTC	CASSRQGGLHEQYF
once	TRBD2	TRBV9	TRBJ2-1	TGTGCCAGCAGCGTAGTCCGGGAGGGGAATGAGCAGTTCTTC	CASSVVREGNEQFF
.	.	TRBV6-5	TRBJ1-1	TGTGCCAGCAGTTACTCGCCAGGGCGGACTGAAGCTTTCTTT	CASSYSPGRTEAFF
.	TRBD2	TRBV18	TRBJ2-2	TGTGCCAGCTCAGCCACGACCGCGTTTCCGGGACGGGGGGGGTCCGGGGAGCTGTTTTTT	CASSATTAFPGRGGSGELFF
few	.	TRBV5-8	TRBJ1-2	TGTGCCAGCAGCTTGGCGGGGGGCGGCTACACCTTC	CASSLAGGGYTF
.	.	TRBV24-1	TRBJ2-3	TGTGCCACCAGTGGTCTCGACAGGAGGAACACAGATACGCAGTATTTT	CATSGLDRRNTDTQYF
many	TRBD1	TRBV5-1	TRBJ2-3	TGCGCCAGCAGCATCGGACAGGGGGCGTATTCTAGCACAGATACGCAGTATTTT	CASSIGQGAYSSTDTQYF
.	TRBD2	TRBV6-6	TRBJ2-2	TGTGCCAGCAGTCCCACCGGGACTAGCGGGAACACCGGGGAGCTGTTTTTT	CASSPTGTSGNTGELFF
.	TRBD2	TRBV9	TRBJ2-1	TGTGCCAGCAGCACCGCGGGGGGGACCTACAATGAGCAGTTCTTC	CASSTAGGTYNEQFF
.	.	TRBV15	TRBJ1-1	TGTGCCACCAGCTTTCGGAGGGAGGGCACTGAAGCTTTCTTT	CATSFRREGTEAFF
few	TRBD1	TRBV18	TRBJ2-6	TGTGCCAGCTCACCAGCTCTACAGGGGACGATCAAATTTAGCTCTGGGGCCAACGTCCTGACTTTC	CASSPALQGTIKFSSGANVLTF
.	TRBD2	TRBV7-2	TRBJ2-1	TGTGCCAGCAGCGGGAGACTAGCGACCAATGAGCAGTTCTTC	CASSGRLATNEQFF
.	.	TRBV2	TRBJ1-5	TGTGCCAGCAGGGGGACAAGCAATCAGCCCCAGCATTTT	CASRGTSNQPQHF
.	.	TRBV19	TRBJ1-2	TGTGCCAGTAGGGTAACAGGAGAACAAAATGGCTACACCTTC	CASRVTGEQNGYTF
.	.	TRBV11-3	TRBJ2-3	TGTGCCAGCAGCTTAGGACGTTCTAGCACAGATACGCAGTATTTT	CASSLGRSSTDTQYF
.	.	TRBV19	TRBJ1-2	TGTGCCAGTAACACAGGGTTGAATGGCTACACCTTC	CASNTGLNGYTF
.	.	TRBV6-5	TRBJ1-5	TGTGCCAGCAGTTATAGTGCGCTTCAGCCCCAGCATTTT	CASSYSALQPQHF
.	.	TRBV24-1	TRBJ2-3	TGTGCCACCAGTGATTTGCGGAGCAGCACAGATACGCAGTATTTT	CATSDLRSSTDTQYF
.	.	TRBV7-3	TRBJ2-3	TGTGCCAGCAGCTTACGAGGGCGGGCCGATGAGGATACGCAGTATTTT	CASSLRGRADEDTQYF
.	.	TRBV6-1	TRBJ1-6	TGTGCCAGCAGTGAAGTTCCGACGGAAAATTCACCCCTCCACTTT	CASSEVPTENSPLHF
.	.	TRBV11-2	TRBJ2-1	TGTGCCAGCAGCTCGTCGGGGAACCGCAATGAGCAGTTCTTC	CASSSSGNRNEQFF
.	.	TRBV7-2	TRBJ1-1	TGTGCCAGCAGCTTTTTAGGGGGGAACACTGAAGCTTTCTTT	CASSFLGGNTEAFF
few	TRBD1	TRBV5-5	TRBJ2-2	TGTGCCAGCAGCTTGTCGGGACAGAGCACCGGGGAGCTGTTTTTT	CASSLSGQSTGELFF
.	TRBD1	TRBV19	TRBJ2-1	TGTGCCAGTAGTTCGACAGGGGTGTGGGAGCAGTTCTTC	CASSSTGVWEQFF
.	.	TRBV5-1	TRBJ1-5	TGCGCCAGCAGCTTGGGAGGGGGAGGCGGTCAGCCCCAGCATTTT	CASSLGGGGGQPQHF
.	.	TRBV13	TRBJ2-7	TGTGCCAGCAGCTTGTATCAGTACGAGCAGTACTTC	CASSLYQYEQYF
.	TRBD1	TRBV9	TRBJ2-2	TGTGCCAGCAGCGTAGTAGGACAGGGGGCAAACACCGGGGAGCTGTTTTTT	CASSVVGQGANTGELFF
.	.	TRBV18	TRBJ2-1	TGTGCCAGCTCACCGGCACCCACCTACAATGAGCAGTTCTTC	CASSPAPTYNEQFF
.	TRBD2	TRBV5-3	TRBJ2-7	TGTGCCAGAAGCTTGGTGAGAACTAGCGGGATTTCATCCTACGAGCAGTACTTC	CARSLVRTSGISSYEQYF
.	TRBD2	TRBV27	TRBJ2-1	TGTGCCAGCCGACCTTTGGGACTAGCTTTAAGTAAATCCTACAATGAGCAGTTCTTC	CASRPLGLALSKSYNEQFF
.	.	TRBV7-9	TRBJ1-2	TGTGCCAGCAGCTCGGGGAAGAGGGGCTACACCTTC	CASSSGKRGYTF
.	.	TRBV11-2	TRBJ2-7	TGTGCCAGCAGCTTAAGGAGTCCAGGACCCTACGAGCAGTACTTC	CASSLRSPGPYEQYF
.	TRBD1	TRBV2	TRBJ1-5	TGTGCCAGCACCGGGGGACAGGGGGAGAATCAGCCCCAGCATTTT	CASTGGQGENQPQHF
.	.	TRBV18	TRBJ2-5	TGTGCCAGCTCACCAGAGGTATCTGGGACCCAGTACTTC	CASSPEVSGTQYF
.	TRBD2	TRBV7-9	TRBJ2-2	TGTGCCAGCAGCCCGAGCGGGAGGGGCACCGGGGAGCTGTTTTTT	CASSPSGRGTGELFF
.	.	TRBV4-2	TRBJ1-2	TGTGCCAGCAGCCAAGATATACAGGATCATGGCTACACCTTC	CASSQDIQDHGYTF
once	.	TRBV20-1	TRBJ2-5	TGCAGTGCTAGTGCTATAGGGGCCCGGGAGACCCAGTACTTC	CSASAIGARETQYF
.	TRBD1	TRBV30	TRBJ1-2	TGTGCCTGGACCGGGACAGTCATCTATGGCTACACCTTC	CAWTGTVIYGYTF
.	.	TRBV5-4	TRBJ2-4	TGTGCCAGCAGCTTGGCGGGACAACGAGGGAGGCGGAAGTACTTC	CASSLAGQRGRRKYF
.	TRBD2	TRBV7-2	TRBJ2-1	TGTGCCAGCAGCTACCTAGCGGGAACCTACAATGAGCAGTTCTTC	CASSYLAGTYNEQFF
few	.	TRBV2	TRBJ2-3	TGTGCCAGCAGTGAGGTTACTGTTGGAGCGCAGTATTTT	CASSEVTVGAQYF
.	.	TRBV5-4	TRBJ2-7	TGTGCCAGCAGCTTCGCCGGGACAAGGACTCCCTACGAGCAGTACTTC	CASSFAGTRTPYEQYF
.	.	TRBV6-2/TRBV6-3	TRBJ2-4	TGTGCCAGCAGTTACGGTCTTGTGGACATTCAGTACTTC	CASSYGLVDIQYF